The 16 T cell receptor beta chains presented below share a single source sample, sequenced in a study of CD8 T cells in ankylosing spondylitis. Whole-study findings and limits: Within ankylosing spondylitis blood, a TCR beta motif made up of eight highly homologous variants appeared to be characteristic.

Their cognate antigens are unknown. TCRdb re-called the 5' RACE reads through MiXCR, storing one row per CDR3 protein. The table records about 540,000 distinct CDR3 sequences, approximately 12% of them present only once. The sample comprised blood, either unsorted or a sorted T cell fraction (not recorded which). These receptors all stem from a male donor with ankylosing spondylitis.

This clonotype has at least ten counts. The V and J genes are TRBV7-9 and TRBJ2-3; D gene unclear. Trimming left V 1 base short and J 0 bases short, with 8 bases between. Germline lookup yields CDR1 SEHNR and CDR2 FQNEAQ (reference sequence). This CDR3 has 15 amino acids. This CDR3 is CASSLGRASTDTQYF. For the CDR3, the DNA is TGTGCCAGCAGCTTAGGACGGGCAAGCACAGATACGCAGTATTTT.

V usage is TRBV6-1 and J usage is TRBJ2-1; no clear D. V shed 7 bases and J shed 3 bases, with 10 bases lying between them. Germline CDR1 is MNHNS and CDR2 is SASEGT. The CDR3 extends over 13 amino acids. CDR3 in DNA: TGTGCCAGCACCTTGTCCAGCTACAATGAGCAGTTCTTC. Protein product: CASTLSSYNEQFF.

This clonotype was detected a few times. The gene calls are TRBV20-1 and TRBJ2-5; 8 bases line up with TRBD2. CDR3 length: 14 residues. The germline V gene has CDR1 DFQATT and CDR2 SNEGSKA (reference sequence). The trim removed 5 bases at V and 2 bases at J, leaving 7 bases unmatched. CDR3 DNA sequence: TGCAGTGCTCGGACTAGCAGCATACAAGAGACCCAGTACTTC. Translating gives CSARTSSIQETQYF.

This chain connects TRBV12-5 to TRBJ1-5; D ambiguous. The CDR3 length is 11 residues. CDR1 is LGHNT and CDR2 is FRNRAP in the germline V gene. Trimming left V 6 bases short and J 3 bases short, with 3 bases between. The CDR3 DNA reads TGTGCTAGTGGAATCAATCAGCCCCAGCATTTT. This codes for CASGINQPQHF.

This clonotype has only a few counts. The chain carries TRBV5-1 and TRBJ2-2, with D hard to call. The CDR3 has 15 amino acids. The ends were cut back, 1 base at V and 2 bases at J, with 9 bases in the middle. Germline V gives CDR1 SGHRS, CDR2 YFSETQ. In nucleotides, the CDR3 is TGCGCCAGCAGCTTGTTTGACGTCAACACCGGGGAGCTGTTTTTT. Its translation: CASSLFDVNTGELFF.

This clonotype has ten or more counts. The V gene is TRBV29-1, the J gene TRBJ2-2; D may be TRBD1 or TRBD2 (5 bases each). The germline CDR1 and CDR2 sequences are SQVTM and ANQGSEA. The CDR3 runs to 15 residues. Deletions cut 6 bases from V and 6 bases from J, with 20 bases between. The CDR3 spells CSVRKVWGRAGELFF. DNA for the CDR3: TGCAGCGTCCGAAAGGTTTGGGGGAGAGCCGGGGAGCTGTTTTTT.

A few counts support this clonotype. A junction end diverges from the germline sequence, so it may reflect a read error. This chain uses TRBV5-6 with TRBJ1-2, with a weak D call TRBD1 (5 bases). Germline assignment: CDR1 SGHDT and CDR2 YYEEEE. This CDR3 is built from 13 residues. The CDR3 loop is CASGLWPGNGYTF. The CDR3, as DNA: TGTGCCAGCGGCTTATGGCCAGGGAATGGCTACACCTTC. The variable domain in full, with the rest retrieved from reference TRBV5-6 and TRBJ1-2, is DAGVTQSPTHLIKTRGQQVTLRCSPKSGHDTVSWYQQALGQGPQFIFQYYEEEERQRGNFPDRFSGHQFPNYSSELNVNALLLGDSALYLCASGLWPGNGYTFGSGTRLTVV.

In its sample, this clonotype was seen a few times. The chain recombines TRBV7-9 with TRBJ2-7, with 8 nucleotides matching TRBD2. The CDR3 runs to 14 residues. Trimming at V came to 5 bases and at J to 5 bases, leaving 8 bases not matched to a gene. In germline, CDR1 is SEHNR, CDR2 FQNEAQ (reference sequence). The CDR3 reads CASSRTSIEDEQYF. The CDR3 coding sequence is TGTGCCAGCAGCCGGACTAGCATCGAAGACGAGCAGTACTTC.

This clonotype was counted ten times or more. This chain joins TRBV9 and TRBJ2-1; D is ambiguous. The germline V gene encodes CDR1 SGDLS and CDR2 YYNGEE. Trimming took 3 bases from V and 7 from J, leaving 11 bases between them. The CDR3 is 13 amino acids. This chain's CDR3 is CASSAHLINEQFF. CDR3 bases: TGTGCCAGCAGCGCGCATCTCATAAATGAGCAGTTCTTC.

The chain joins TRBV4-1 to TRBJ1-1, with 9 bases that match TRBD1. V shed 1 base and J 8 bases; nucleotides not matched to a gene: 2. Germline lookup yields CDR1 MGHRA and CDR2 YSYEKL. There are 13 residues in the CDR3. In DNA form, the CDR3 reads TGCGCCAGCAGCCAAGTCGGGACAGGGGAAGCTTTCTTT. This gives the protein CASSQVGTGEAFF.

The gene calls are TRBV12-3 or TRBV12-4 and TRBJ1-2; 9 bases fit TRBD1. The length of the CDR3 is 19 residues. The CDR3 nucleotides are TGTACCATCAGTTTCCATACACTCGGACAGGGGCTCCCTAACTATGGCTACACCTTC. Its protein product is CTISFHTLGQGLPNYGYTF.

This clonotype was seen many times. The chain joins TRBV20-1 to TRBJ1-4; D is perhaps TRBD1 (6 bases). The CDR3 totals 13 residues. V was pared by 6 bases and J by 7 bases, with 15 bases between. Germline loops: CDR1 DFQATT, CDR2 SNEGSKA (reference sequence). The CDR3 protein is CSATQGRVEKLFF. The CDR3 bases are TGCAGTGCAACCCAGGGGAGGGTTGAAAAACTGTTTTTT.

This clonotype has ten or more counts. The V call is TRBV11-2, the J call TRBJ1-2, with 8 bases that match TRBD1. After removal of 1 base from V and 7 bases from J, the junction contained 5 bases not matched to a gene. CDR3 length: 14 residues. CDR1 and CDR2 from the germline V gene are SGHAT and FQNNGV. CDR3 sequence reads: CASSLARTGSGYTF. CDR3 DNA: TGTGCCAGCAGCTTAGCCAGGACAGGGTCTGGCTACACCTTC.

This clonotype was detected many times. This chain connects TRBV5-1 to TRBJ2-7; D remains unclear. V lost 2 bases, J lost 6 bases, and 6 bases lay in between. Germline CDR1 and CDR2: SGHRS and YFSETQ. The CDR3 runs to 11 residues. The CDR3 sequence: CASSFQFEQYF. DNA for the CDR3: TGCGCCAGCAGCTTTCAGTTCGAGCAGTACTTC.

In this sample, this clonotype turned up many times. The genes are TRBV12-3 or TRBV12-4 and TRBJ2-7; tentatively, D is TRBD2 (6 bases). The CDR3 spans 14 residues. The V end was cut by 3 bases, the J end by 0 bases, with 9 bases between. The CDR3, as DNA: TGTGCCAGCAGTTTTCTCGGGAGCTCCTACGAGCAGTACGTC. This codes for CASSFLGSSYEQYV.

This clonotype was counted ten times or more. The V and J genes are TRBV12-3 or TRBV12-4 and TRBJ2-3; 11 positions agree with TRBD2. CDR3 length: 13 amino acids. The V and J ends lost 6 bases and 5 bases, in that order; junction bases with no gene match: 1. The CDR3 reads CASRGLAVDTQYF. In DNA form, the CDR3 reads TGTGCCAGCAGGGGACTAGCGGTAGATACGCAGTATTTT.